This T cell receptor (beta chain) was documented in a study of blood T cell repertoires in COVID-19. Overall study: Acute and convalescent COVID-19 samples came from the United States, Italy and Spain. T cells, B-cell-depleted T cells, or PBMCs supplied cDNA or gDNA.

In this sample, this clone turned up a few times. The V end was cut by 6 bases, the J end by 1 base, with 15 bases between. The CDR3 is 15 amino acids. Germline V gene data show CDR1 as LGHDT and CDR2 as YNNKEL (reference sequence). As handled by the study authors: Using reference gene primer amplification, nucleated cell counts were estimated. Data came from immunoSEQ multiplex PCR; TCRdb stores just in-frame clones and leaves some out. V, J and clone size derive from that table, while D and trimming were established from the DNA sequence. The sample holds about 140,000 clones; almost 80% are singletons and the top ten take 9.5% to 12%.

The chain uses TRBV3-1 (or the pseudogene TRBV3-2) and TRBJ1-1; a weak D match, TRBD1 (6 bases). The sequencing input was peripheral blood. The sequence was obtained from a man in his 60s who had recovered from COVID-19. The CDR3 here is CASSRTETGNTEAFF. The CDR3 DNA reads as TGTGCCAGCAGTCGAACAGAGACAGGGAACACTGAAGCTTTCTTT.